This TCR beta chain is drawn from a study of T cells after yellow fever vaccination. V lost 4 bases and J lost 3; bases outside the gene matches: 4. CDR1 is DFQATT, CDR2 SNEGSKA, per germline (reference sequence). The CDR3 length is 14 residues. About this clonotype itself: This clone may be a read error of a much larger clone one base away.

TCRdb re-derived calls from the 5' RACE reads in MiXCR, one entry per CDR3 protein. Of approximately 510,000 distinct CDR3 sequences in the sample, around a fifth were seen once. This TCR derives from a man aged 18 to 35 who received the YFV17D yellow fever vaccine. The chain uses TRBV20-1 and TRBJ1-1; 11 nucleotides agree with TRBD1. The sequencing here drew on PBMCs, taken roughly 23 days after the first yellow fever vaccination. In nucleotides, the CDR3 is TGCAGTGCTAAGGGGACAGGGGGGGACACTGAAGCTTTCTTT. Its translation: CSAKGTGGDTEAFF.